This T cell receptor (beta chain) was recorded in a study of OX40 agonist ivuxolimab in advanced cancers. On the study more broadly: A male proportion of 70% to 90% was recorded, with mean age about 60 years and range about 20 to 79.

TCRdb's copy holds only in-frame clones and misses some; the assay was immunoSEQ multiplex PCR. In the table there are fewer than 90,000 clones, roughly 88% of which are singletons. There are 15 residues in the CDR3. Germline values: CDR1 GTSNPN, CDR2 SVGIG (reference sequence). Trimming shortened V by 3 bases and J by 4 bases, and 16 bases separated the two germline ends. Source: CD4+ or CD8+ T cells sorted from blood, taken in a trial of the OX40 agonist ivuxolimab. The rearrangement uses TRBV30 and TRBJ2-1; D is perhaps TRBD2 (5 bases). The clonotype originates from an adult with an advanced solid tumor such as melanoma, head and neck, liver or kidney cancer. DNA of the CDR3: TGTGCCTGGAGGGAACTAGACTCCACGTACAATGAGCAGTTCTTC. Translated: CAWRELDSTYNEQFF.